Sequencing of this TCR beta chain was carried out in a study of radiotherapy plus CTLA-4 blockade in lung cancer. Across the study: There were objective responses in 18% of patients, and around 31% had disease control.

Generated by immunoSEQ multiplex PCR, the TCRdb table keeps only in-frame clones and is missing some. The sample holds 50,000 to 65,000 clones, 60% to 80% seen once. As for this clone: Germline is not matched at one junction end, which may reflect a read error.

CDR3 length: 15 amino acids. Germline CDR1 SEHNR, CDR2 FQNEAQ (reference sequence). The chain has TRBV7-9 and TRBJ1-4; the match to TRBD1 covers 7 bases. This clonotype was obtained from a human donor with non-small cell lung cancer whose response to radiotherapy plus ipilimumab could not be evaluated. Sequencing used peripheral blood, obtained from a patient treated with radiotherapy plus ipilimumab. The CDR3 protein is CASSLGQALNGKLFF. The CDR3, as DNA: TGTGCCAGCAGCCTTGGACAGGCTTTAAATGGAAAACTGTTTTTT.